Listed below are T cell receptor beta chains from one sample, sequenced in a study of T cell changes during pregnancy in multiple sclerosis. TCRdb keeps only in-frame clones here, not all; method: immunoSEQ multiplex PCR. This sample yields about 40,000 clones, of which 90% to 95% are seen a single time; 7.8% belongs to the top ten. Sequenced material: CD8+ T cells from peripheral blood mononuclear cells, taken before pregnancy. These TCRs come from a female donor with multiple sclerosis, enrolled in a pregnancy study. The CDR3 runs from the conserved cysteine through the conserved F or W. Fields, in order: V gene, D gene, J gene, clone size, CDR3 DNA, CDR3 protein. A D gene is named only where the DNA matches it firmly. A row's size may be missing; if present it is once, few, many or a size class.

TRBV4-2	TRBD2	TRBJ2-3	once	TGTGCCAGCAGCCAAGAACTAGCGGGAGTGGCAGATACGCAGTATTTT	CASSQELAGVADTQYF
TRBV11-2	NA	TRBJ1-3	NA	TGTGCCAGCAGTTTACACCGGGGTACTGGAAACACCATATATTTT	CASSLHRGTGNTIYF
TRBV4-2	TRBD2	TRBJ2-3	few	TGTGCCAGCAGCCAAGTCTTGGGACTAGCGGAGCTCACAGATACGCAGTATTTT	CASSQVLGLAELTDTQYF
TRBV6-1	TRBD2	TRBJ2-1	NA	TGTGCCAGCAGTGGGACTAGCGGGAGGTCCTACAATGAGCAGTTCTTC	CASSGTSGRSYNEQFF
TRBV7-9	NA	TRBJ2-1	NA	TGTGCCAGCAGCACCACCCAGCTGGACTCAAGATCCTACAATGAGCAGTTCTTC	CASSTTQLDSRSYNEQFF
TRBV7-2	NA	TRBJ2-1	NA	TGTGCCAGCAGCTTGAACCTCAGATTTGAGCAGTTCTTC	CASSLNLRFEQFF
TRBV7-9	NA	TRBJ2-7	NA	TGTGCCAGCAGCTTAGCGCGTGGGGGACTGCCCGAGCAGTACTTC	CASSLARGGLPEQYF
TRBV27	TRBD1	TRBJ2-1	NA	TGTGCCAGCAGCCCCAGCACCGGGACAGGGCTATACAATGAGCAGTTCTTC	CASSPSTGTGLYNEQFF
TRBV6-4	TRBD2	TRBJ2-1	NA	TGTGCCAGCAGTGAAGTTGGGACTAGCGGGAGCTCCTACAATGAGCAGTTCTTC	CASSEVGTSGSSYNEQFF
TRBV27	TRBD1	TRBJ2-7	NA	TGTGCCAGCAGTGCCCTGACAGGGATTCGGCGGGAGCAGTACTTC	CASSALTGIRREQYF
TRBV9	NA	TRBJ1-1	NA	TGTGCCAGCAGCCCTCCCGGGGGGGGGTACACTGAAGCTTTCTTT	CASSPPGGGYTEAFF
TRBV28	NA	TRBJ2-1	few	TGTGCCAGCAGTCCACAGGGTTCGAATGAGCAGTTCTTC	CASSPQGSNEQFF
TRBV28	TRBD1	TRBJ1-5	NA	TGTGCCAGCAGCAGAACAGGGGATTTCGATCAGCCCCAGCATTTT	CASSRTGDFDQPQHF
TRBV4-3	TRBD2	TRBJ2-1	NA	TGCGCCAGCAGCCAAGATCTCGGACTAGTCAGGGACAATGAGCAGTTCTTC	CASSQDLGLVRDNEQFF